This T cell receptor beta chain emerged from a study of T-cell reconstitution after alpha-beta-depleted transplantation in children. Preparation of the TCRbeta library involved a method that used unique molecular identifiers. TCRdb processed the PCR reads anew with MiXCR; each CDR3 protein has one entry. The table has fewer than 500,000 distinct CDR3 sequences, approximately 41% seen once. This clonotype was observed many times. The target antigen is unknown. Study-level results: High day-60 TCRbeta diversity in some patients came from surviving recipient T cells and thymic progenitors.

This CDR3 region has 17 residues. V shed 0 bases, J shed 6 bases, and the junction held 9 bases outside the gene matches. Germline V gene sequence: CDR1 SEHNR, CDR2 FQNEAQ (reference sequence). The rearrangement uses TRBV7-9 and TRBJ2-7; 12 bases line up with TRBD2. This material consisted of PBMCs, taken before TCRalphabeta/CD19-depleted stem cell transplant. The sequence was collected from a girl aged 2-9 years with aplastic anemia, due to receive a stem cell transplant. CDR3 sequence: CASSLAEGLAGGREQYF. CDR3 sequence (DNA): TGTGCCAGCAGCTTAGCGGAAGGTCTAGCGGGAGGGCGCGAGCAGTACTTC.